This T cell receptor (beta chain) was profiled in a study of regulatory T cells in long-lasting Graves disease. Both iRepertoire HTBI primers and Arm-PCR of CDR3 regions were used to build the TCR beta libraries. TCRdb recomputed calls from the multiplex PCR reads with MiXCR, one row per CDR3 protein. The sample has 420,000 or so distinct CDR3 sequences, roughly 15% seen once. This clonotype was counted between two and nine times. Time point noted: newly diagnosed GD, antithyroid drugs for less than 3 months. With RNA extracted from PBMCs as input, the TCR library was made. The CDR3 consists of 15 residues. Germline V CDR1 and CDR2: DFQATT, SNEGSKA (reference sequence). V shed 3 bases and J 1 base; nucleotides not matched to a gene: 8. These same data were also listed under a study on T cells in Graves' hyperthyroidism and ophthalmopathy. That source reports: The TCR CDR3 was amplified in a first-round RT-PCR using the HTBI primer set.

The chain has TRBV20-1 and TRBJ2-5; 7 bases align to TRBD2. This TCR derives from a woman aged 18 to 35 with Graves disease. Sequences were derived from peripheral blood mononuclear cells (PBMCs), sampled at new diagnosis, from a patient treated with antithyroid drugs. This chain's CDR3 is CSARGGGDAQETQYF. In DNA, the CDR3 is TGCAGTGCTAGGGGGGGGGGGGACGCCCAAGAGACCCAGTACTTC.